These 26 T cell receptor beta chains share one sample of origin, sequenced in a study of OX40 agonist ivuxolimab in advanced cancers. The protocol was immunoSEQ multiplex PCR, while the TCRdb copy is restricted to in-frame clones and leaves out a portion. The data contain around 64,000 clones, over 70% of them singletons. The sequencing here drew on CD4+ or CD8+ T cells sorted from blood, taken in a trial of the OX40 agonist ivuxolimab. All receptors derive from an adult with an advanced solid tumor such as melanoma, head and neck, liver or kidney cancer.

This clone came up once. J is TRBJ1-1 and V is TRBV5-1, with 8 bases that match TRBD1. The V and J ends lost 4 bases and 4 bases, in that order; junction bases with no gene match: 6. This CDR3 has 14 residues. Germline CDR1 reads SGHRS; CDR2 reads YFSETQ. The CDR3 bases are TGCGCCAGCAGCCCCGGACAGGGTGGCACTGAAGCTTTCTTT. Its protein product is CASSPGQGGTEAFF.

The V gene is TRBV5-1, the J gene TRBJ2-3, with D possibly TRBD2 on 6 matching bases. Deletions cut 7 bases from V and 2 bases from J, with 23 bases between. CDR3 length: 17 amino acids. Germline-derived CDR1 and CDR2 are SGHRS and YFSETQ. As DNA, the CDR3 is TGCGCCAGCGCTTTCTCCCGTCTTAGCGGAGTCACAGATACGCAGTATTTT. Its translation is CASAFSRLSGVTDTQYF.

The chain uses TRBV6-5 and TRBJ2-3; D possibly uses TRBD1 or TRBD2 (5 bases each). Deletions cut 6 bases from V and 2 bases from J, with 15 bases between. Germline assignment: CDR1 MNHEY and CDR2 SVGAGI. The CDR3 extends over 15 amino acids. The CDR3, as DNA: TGTGCCAGCAGCCCCGGGGCTAGTCCCACAGATACGCAGTATTTT. Translation gives CASSPGASPTDTQYF.

This clone was seen a single time. J is TRBJ2-5 and V is TRBV5-6; 12 bases are shared with TRBD1. CDR3 length: 15 amino acids. Germline CDR1 SGHDT, CDR2 YYEEEE. V lost 4 bases to trimming and J lost 1 base; unmatched junction nucleotides: 2. The CDR3 region has the DNA TGTGCCAGCAGCCTGGGACAGGGGGCCCAAGAGACCCAGTACTTC. Its protein is CASSLGQGAQETQYF.

The rearrangement links TRBV27 to TRBJ2-3; no clear D gene. V gave up 6 bases and J gave up 11 bases, with 12 bases separating them. Germline values: CDR1 MNHEY, CDR2 SMNVEV (reference sequence). The CDR3 extends over 11 amino acids. This chain's CDR3 is CASRRSLRQYF. The CDR3, as DNA: TGTGCCAGCAGACGATCGTTAAGGCAGTATTTT.

This rearrangement joins TRBV18 to TRBJ1-2; 9 nucleotides match TRBD1. CDR1 and CDR2 from the germline V gene are KGHSH and LQKENI. The CDR3 is 14 amino acids. V was clipped by 6 bases and J by 2 bases; unmatched bases: 4. As DNA, the CDR3 is TGTGCCAGCTCCCCGGGACAGGGCAACTATGGCTACACCTTC. Protein: CASSPGQGNYGYTF. Full variable domain (rest looked up from reference TRBV18 and TRBJ1-2): NAGVMQNPRHLVRRRGQEARLRCSPMKGHSHVYWYRQLPEEGLKFMVYLQKENIIDESGMPKERFSAEFPKEGPSILRIQQVVRGDSAAYFCASSPGQGNYGYTFGSGTRLTVV.

This clone showed up just once. The chain combines TRBV5-1 with TRBJ2-7; TRBD1 matches at 10 bases. Germline CDR1 reads SGHRS; CDR2 reads YFSETQ. Losses at the gene ends were 3 bases for V and 5 bases for J; bases not matched to a gene: 8. The length of the CDR3 is 15 residues. The CDR3, as DNA: TGCGCCAGCAGCTCATCCGGGACAGGGGAGGACGAGCAGTACTTC. Protein product: CASSSSGTGEDEQYF.

This chain joins TRBV5-1 and TRBJ1-1, with unresolved D. V shed 5 bases and J shed 1 base, with 9 bases lying between them. Germline CDR1 SGHRS, CDR2 YFSETQ. This CDR3 contains 13 residues. The CDR3 here is CASRLDPNTEAFF. CDR3 in DNA: TGCGCCAGCAGGCTCGATCCGAACACTGAAGCTTTCTTT.

Written as DNA, the CDR3 is TGTGCCAGCAGCAACTCCCGTGACCGGGAGCAGTACTTC. This translates into CASSNSRDREQYF. The chain employs TRBV21-1 and TRBJ2-7. TRBV21-1 is noted as a pseudogene. The CDR3 runs to 13 residues.

This clone has only one observation. The rearrangement uses TRBV27 and TRBJ2-3; 8 nucleotides agree with TRBD2. Germline CDR1 MNHEY, CDR2 SMNVEV (reference sequence). This CDR3 has 16 amino acids. V was clipped by 5 bases and J by 1 base; unmatched bases: 8. CDR3 residues: CASSPPAGGGTDTQYF. CDR3 DNA sequence: TGTGCCAGCAGTCCCCCTGCGGGAGGAGGCACAGATACGCAGTATTTT.

The V and J genes are TRBV5-4 and TRBJ2-3; a weak D match, TRBD2 (5 bases). There are 12 residues in the CDR3. Germline CDR1 and CDR2: SGHNT and YYREEE (reference sequence). Trimming cost V 4 bases and J 6 bases, with 9 bases left between them. CDR3 nucleotides: TGTGCCAGCAGCACTAGAGGGGATACGCAGTATTTT. The encoded protein is CASSTRGDTQYF.

The CDR3 nucleotides read TGTGCCAGCAGTGGGGGGACAGGGTGGGCCTATGGCTACACCTTC. Its protein product is CASSGGTGWAYGYTF. This sequence joins TRBV2 and TRBJ1-2; 9 nucleotides align to TRBD1. With 4 bases clipped from V and 4 bases from J, the junction kept 7 bases outside the gene matches. This CDR3 has 15 amino acids. Germline CDR1 SNHLY, CDR2 FYNNEI.

The chain is built from TRBV5-4 and TRBJ2-1; no definite D call. CDR3 length: 13 residues. The germline V and J ends were trimmed by 0 bases and 4 bases, with 5 bases remaining between them. In germline, CDR1 is SGHNT, CDR2 YYREEE (reference sequence). In DNA, the CDR3 is TGTGCCAGCAGCTTGGACGGATACAATGAGCAGTTCTTC. It is translated as CASSLDGYNEQFF.

This clone was detected once. CDR3: CASSESTDTQYF. CDR3 DNA sequence: TGCGCCAGCAGCGAAAGCACAGATACGCAGTATTTT. The rearrangement joins TRBV5-1 to TRBJ2-3; D is unclear. The CDR3 extends over 12 amino acids. V dropped 4 bases and J dropped 0 bases, with 3 bases sitting between them. Germline V gene lookup returns CDR1 SGHRS and CDR2 YFSETQ.

The chain links TRBV5-1 to TRBJ2-1, with 14 positions matching TRBD2. The V gene end was trimmed by 0 bases and the J gene end by 0 bases; junction bases not matched to a gene: 2. The CDR3 contains 18 residues. Germline V gives CDR1 SGHRS, CDR2 YFSETQ. The CDR3 sequence is CASSLGLAGGISYNEQFF. CDR3 nucleotide sequence: TGCGCCAGCAGCTTGGGACTAGCGGGGGGGATCTCCTACAATGAGCAGTTCTTC.

The chain is built from TRBV5-1 and TRBJ2-5; D is unclear. CDR1 and CDR2 from the germline V gene are SGHRS and YFSETQ. Between the trimmed V and J ends, which lost 0 bases and 2 bases, there was a span of 5 bases. The CDR3 has 13 amino acids. Here the CDR3 reads CASSLGWQETQYF. DNA of the CDR3: TGCGCCAGCAGCTTGGGGTGGCAAGAGACCCAGTACTTC.

The gene calls are TRBV6-5 and TRBJ1-2; D not resolved. The CDR3 spans 15 residues. Trimming took 6 bases from V and 4 from J, leaving 18 bases between them. CDR1 is MNHEY, CDR2 SVGAGI, per germline. CDR3 nucleotides: TGTGCCAGCAGCCCCCTTGACACTGGAGGCTATGGCTACACCTTC. It translates to CASSPLDTGGYGYTF.

The rearrangement links TRBV5-1 to TRBJ2-2, with D unclear. Per the germline V gene, CDR1 is SGHRS and CDR2 is YFSETQ. V was pared by 0 bases and J by 2 bases, with 8 bases between. This CDR3 comprises 15 residues. The CDR3 bases are TGCGCCAGCAGCTTGGACCCGAAAAACACCGGGGAGCTGTTTTTT. This encodes CASSLDPKNTGELFF. Combining the CDR3 with reference TRBV5-1 and TRBJ2-2 gives the whole variable domain KAGVTQTPRYLIKTRGQQVTLSCSPISGHRSVSWYQQTPGQGLQFLFEYFSETQRNKGNFPGRFSGRQFSNSRSEMNVSTLELGDSALYLCASSLDPKNTGELFFGEGSRLTVL.

The V gene is TRBV5-6, the J gene TRBJ2-2; possibly TRBD1 or TRBD2 for D (6 bases each). Trimming left V 3 bases short and J 12 bases short, with 18 bases between. Germline CDR1 SGHDT, CDR2 YYEEEE. CDR3 length: 14 residues. CDR3 nucleotides: TGTGCCAGCAGCTCCCGTGGGGGGCTCTGGAAGCTGTTTTTT. Its protein is CASSSRGGLWKLFF. The whole variable domain, remainder taken from reference TRBV5-6 and TRBJ2-2, is DAGVTQSPTHLIKTRGQQVTLRCSPKSGHDTVSWYQQALGQGPQFIFQYYEEEERQRGNFPDRFSGHQFPNYSSELNVNALLLGDSALYLCASSSRGGLWKLFFGEGSRLTVL.

The CDR3 nucleotides are TGTGCCAGCTCACCACCAGGGGGGGTGACCCAGTACTTC. Its translation is CASSPPGGVTQYF. This chain uses TRBV18 with TRBJ2-5; a weak D match, TRBD2 (7 bases). The CDR3 extends over 13 amino acids. The V end was cut by 0 bases, the J end by 7 bases, with 9 bases between. Looked up from germline, CDR1 is KGHSH and CDR2 is LQKENI.

The chain combines TRBV19 with TRBJ2-1; TRBD2 matches at 7 bases. Germline loops: CDR1 LNHDA, CDR2 SQIVND (reference sequence). Losses at the gene ends were 9 bases for V and 5 bases for J; bases not matched to a gene: 13. CDR3 length equals 15 residues. The CDR3 DNA sequence: TGTGCCAGCACCGTGGGGAGGGGACGGGACAATGAGCAGTTCTTC. Translated: CASTVGRGRDNEQFF.

V and J are TRBV5-1 and TRBJ1-6, with TRBD1 identical over 8 bases. There are 14 residues in the CDR3. Per germline, CDR1 SGHRS and CDR2 YFSETQ. Trimming cost V 4 bases and J 7 bases; bases outside gene matches: 4. The CDR3 sequence is CASSPGGGNSPLHF. The DNA for the CDR3 is TGCGCCAGCAGCCCAGGGGGCGGCAATTCACCCCTCCACTTT.

V usage is TRBV19 and J usage is TRBJ1-5; the match to TRBD1 covers 8 bases. This CDR3 is 15 amino acids long. Germline V gives CDR1 LNHDA, CDR2 SQIVND (reference sequence). J gave up 6 bases and V 7 bases, and 11 bases lay outside the gene matches. CDR3 amino acids: CASTPTETGGQPQHF. In DNA form, the CDR3 reads TGTGCCAGTACCCCCACGGAAACAGGGGGTCAGCCCCAGCATTTT.

The gene calls are TRBV5-1 and TRBJ2-4; a possible D gene is TRBD1 (6 bases). The germline V and J ends were trimmed by 4 bases and 10 bases, with 18 bases remaining between them. The length of the CDR3 is 14 residues. Germline V gene sequence: CDR1 SGHRS, CDR2 YFSETQ. The CDR3 DNA is TGCGCCAGCAGCCCCTCGACAGGTTCAGGGATTCAGTACTTC. Translated: CASSPSTGSGIQYF.

J is TRBJ1-5 and V is TRBV7-9, with 10 bases that match TRBD1. The CDR3 consists of 16 residues. The V gene's germline CDR1 is SEHNR and CDR2 FQNEAQ (reference sequence). V was clipped by 5 bases and J by 9 bases; unmatched bases: 13. The CDR3 here is CASSRSRGQGSPPQHF. The CDR3 DNA sequence: TGTGCCAGCAGCCGGTCTCGGGGACAGGGGAGTCCGCCCCAGCATTTT.

CDR3 residues: CASRDSGSGANVLTF. The CDR3 nucleotides read TGTGCCAGCAGGGACAGTGGCTCTGGGGCCAACGTCCTGACTTTC. V and J are TRBV27 and TRBJ2-6; weak D call: TRBD1 (6 bases). Germline values: CDR1 MNHEY, CDR2 SMNVEV (reference sequence). The CDR3 runs to 15 residues. Trimming removed 6 bases from V and 0 bases from J, with 9 bases in between.